Listed below are T cell receptor beta chains from one sample, sequenced in a study of PD-1 blockade in mismatch repair-deficient tumors. The table came from immunoSEQ multiplex PCR; TCRdb's copy has only in-frame clones and leaves some out. The table includes about 110,000 clones, 60% to 85% detected once. Specimen: peripheral blood, collected 60 weeks after starting pembrolizumab. These TCRs come from an adult with mismatch repair-deficient cancer. The CDR3 runs from the conserved cysteine through the conserved F or W. D genes are given only for firm matches. Expanded clones get a size class; other rows say once, few or many, or leave the size out.

d_call,j_call,v_call,clone_size,cdr3_aa,cdr3_nt
NA,TRBJ1-1,TRBV11-1,NA,CASSRDGTEAFF,TGTGCCAGCAGCCGAGATGGGACTGAAGCTTTCTTT
NA,TRBJ2-7,TRBV7-9,NA,CASGNWGGGVGNEQYF,TGTGCCAGCGGTAATTGGGGAGGGGGAGTGGGCAACGAGCAGTACTTC
NA,TRBJ2-5,TRBV5-1,NA,CASSLMGVQETQYF,TGCGCCAGCAGCTTGATGGGGGTACAAGAGACCCAGTACTTC
TRBD1,TRBJ2-7,TRBV5-1,once,CASSYSRDRGEQYF,TGCGCCAGCAGTTACTCCAGGGACAGAGGGGAGCAGTACTTC
TRBD2,TRBJ2-1,TRBV9,once,CASSENSGNEQFF,TGTGCCAGCAGCGAGAATAGCGGGAATGAGCAGTTCTTC
TRBD2,TRBJ2-7,TRBV6-1,NA,CASSTRTSAYEQYF,TGTGCCAGCAGTACCCGGACTAGCGCCTACGAGCAGTACTTC
NA,TRBJ2-7,TRBV21-1,NA,CASRTGGNYEQYF,TGTGCCAGCAGGACGGGAGGGAACTACGAGCAGTACTTC
TRBD2,TRBJ2-1,TRBV11-2,NA,CASSSLAGVYNEQFF,TGTGCCAGCAGCTCACTAGCGGGAGTGTACAATGAGCAGTTCTTC
NA,TRBJ2-2,TRBV4-2,NA,CASSLPREGANTGELFF,TGTGCCAGCAGCTTGCCGCGAGAGGGCGCGAACACCGGGGAGCTGTTTTTT
NA,TRBJ1-1,TRBV29-1,NA,CSVEYGGNTEAFF,TGCAGCGTTGAATACGGGGGGAACACTGAAGCTTTCTTT
TRBD2,TRBJ2-7,TRBV10-3,NA,CAIRDRRLAGGPNEQYF,TGTGCCATCCGGGACAGGAGACTAGCGGGAGGGCCTAACGAGCAGTACTTC
TRBD1,TRBJ2-1,TRBV5-4,NA,CASSWGQGAEKQFF,TGTGCCAGCAGCTGGGGACAGGGGGCTGAGAAGCAGTTCTTC
TRBD2,TRBJ2-1,TRBV5-1,NA,CASSAPGLARNEQFF,TGCGCCAGCAGCGCCCCGGGACTAGCGCGCAATGAGCAGTTCTTC
NA,TRBJ1-5,TRBV7-2,NA,CASSSSGGYQPQHF,TGTGCCAGCAGCTCGTCCGGGGGGTATCAGCCCCAGCATTTT
NA,TRBJ2-2,TRBV27,NA,CASSPRTVPSGELFF,TGTGCCAGCAGTCCCCGGACGGTCCCTAGCGGGGAGCTGTTTTTT
TRBD1,TRBJ1-1,TRBV29-1,NA,CSVGDRGPGSEAFF,TGCAGCGTTGGGGACAGGGGGCCTGGGAGTGAAGCTTTCTTT
NA,TRBJ1-4,TRBV9,NA,CASSVAATKEEKLFF,TGTGCCAGCAGCGTAGCGGCGACGAAGGAAGAAAAACTGTTTTTT
NA,TRBJ2-1,TRBV7-3,NA,CASSPWTDGNEQFF,TGTGCCAGCAGCCCCTGGACGGACGGCAATGAGCAGTTCTTC
TRBD1,TRBJ2-2,TRBV7-9,once,CASSSTRDSTGELFF,TGTGCCAGCAGCTCGACCCGGGACAGCACCGGGGAGCTGTTTTTT
TRBD2,TRBJ2-1,TRBV14,NA,CASSRDPTSGGYNEQFF,TGTGCCAGCAGCCGAGACCCGACTAGCGGGGGTTACAATGAGCAGTTCTTC
TRBD1,TRBJ2-7,TRBV5-1,NA,CASSAAGQGANEQYF,TGCGCCAGCAGTGCGGCGGGACAGGGGGCTAACGAGCAGTACTTC
TRBD1,TRBJ1-2,TRBV28,NA,CASSLLLGQGERFHYGYTF,TGTGCCAGCAGTCTGCTACTGGGACAGGGGGAAAGATTCCACTATGGCTACACCTTC
NA,TRBJ2-3,TRBV5-5,NA,CASIPVGGFADTQYF,TGTGCCAGCATCCCGGTAGGGGGGTTTGCAGATACGCAGTATTTT
TRBD2,TRBJ2-3,TRBV5-4,NA,CASSLELARGGHTDTQYF,TGTGCCAGCAGCCTTGAACTAGCGAGGGGTGGTCATACAGATACGCAGTATTTT
NA,TRBJ2-6,TRBV29-1,NA,CSVQTEVNSGANVLTF,TGCAGCGTTCAGACAGAAGTCAACTCTGGGGCCAACGTCCTGACTTTC
TRBD2,TRBJ2-2,TRBV29-1,NA,CSVEGGLAAGELFF,TGCAGCGTTGAAGGGGGACTAGCGGCCGGGGAGCTGTTTTTT
NA,TRBJ1-4,TRBV27,NA,CASSLFGRWDEKLFF,TGTGCCAGCAGTTTATTTGGGAGGTGGGATGAAAAACTGTTTTTT
TRBD1,TRBJ2-1,TRBV7-3,NA,CASTPTGLAYNEQFF,TGTGCCAGCACCCCGACAGGGCTAGCCTACAATGAGCAGTTCTTC